This entry lists 7 T cell receptor beta chains sequenced from one sample in a study of CD8+ T cells in alopecia areata. In each case, RNA was isolated and then reverse transcribed into cDNA as the sequencing template. Data came from immunoSEQ multiplex PCR; TCRdb stores just in-frame clones and leaves some out. This repertoire shows hundreds of thousands of clones, around 62% found once; its top ten account for under 0.5%. Sequencing used CD4+ T cells sorted from blood, obtained at week 0. Receptors originate from a human donor with alopecia areata.

The chain carries TRBV9 and TRBJ2-5, with 8 nucleotides matching TRBD2. The V and J ends lost 4 bases and 4 bases, in that order; junction bases with no gene match: 9. CDR1 and CDR2 from the germline V gene are SGDLS and YYNGEE. CDR3 length equals 15 residues. The DNA of the CDR3 is TGTGCCAGCAGCCTCGACGGGAGGGCTGGAGAGACCCAGTACTTC. Its translation is CASSLDGRAGETQYF.

The chain has TRBV5-4 and TRBJ2-3; TRBD1 aligns across 10 bases. With 4 bases clipped from V and 4 bases from J, the junction kept 6 bases outside the gene matches. Per germline, CDR1 SGHNT and CDR2 YYREEE (reference sequence). CDR3 size: 15 residues. CDR3 sequence reads: CASSQGQGVSDTQYF. The DNA of the CDR3 is TGTGCCAGCAGCCAAGGACAGGGGGTTTCAGATACGCAGTATTTT.

The gene calls are TRBV2 and TRBJ2-7; D not resolved. The V and J ends lost 4 bases and 3 bases respectively, with 19 bases between them. CDR3 length: 16 amino acids. Germline CDR1 reads SNHLY; CDR2 reads FYNNEI. The CDR3 here is CASSAGLGQQIYEQYF. Here the CDR3 DNA reads TGTGCCAGCAGTGCTGGTCTCGGTCAGCAGATCTACGAGCAGTACTTC.

This rearrangement joins TRBV7-9 to TRBJ2-7; D is unresolved. V was shortened by 2 bases and J by 0 bases, with 8 bases between the two germline ends. Germline V gene data show CDR1 as SEHNR and CDR2 as FQNEAQ (reference sequence). There are 14 residues in the CDR3. As DNA, the CDR3 is TGTGCCAGCAGCTTATCGGGCGTCTCCTACGAGCAGTACTTC. Its translation: CASSLSGVSYEQYF.

The chain has TRBV29-1 and TRBJ1-2; D perhaps matches TRBD1 (6 bases). V was shortened by 6 bases and J by 2 bases, with 10 bases between the two germline ends. Germline CDR1 SQVTM, CDR2 ANQGSEA. The CDR3 contains 12 residues. This CDR3 reads CSVDTGNYGYTF. CDR3 DNA: TGCAGCGTGGATACAGGGAACTATGGCTACACCTTC.

This clone was counted between two and nine times. The V and J genes are TRBV7-9 and TRBJ1-2; tentative D call: TRBD1 (5 bases). CDR3 size: 13 residues. Between the trimmed V and J ends, which lost 5 bases and 4 bases, there was a span of 11 bases. In germline, CDR1 is SEHNR, CDR2 FQNEAQ (reference sequence). CDR3 nucleotides: TGTGCCAGCAGCCGGGAGGGGTTCTATGGCTACACCTTC. Protein: CASSREGFYGYTF.

CDR3 nucleotides: TGTGCCAGCAGCCGGATTACTAGCCGGGACGAGCAGTACTTC. This gives the protein CASSRITSRDEQYF. The chain has TRBV11-1 and TRBJ2-7, with D possibly TRBD2 on 6 matching bases. The CDR3 totals 14 residues. The germline gives CDR1 SGHAT, CDR2 FQDESV (reference sequence). Trimming cost V 5 bases and J 5 bases, with 16 bases left between them. The complete variable domain, with remaining parts taken from reference TRBV11-1 and TRBJ2-7, reads EAEVAQSPRYKITEKSQAVAFWCDPISGHATLYWYRQILGQGPELLVQFQDESVVDDSQLPKDRFSAERLKGVDSTLKIQPAELGDSAMYLCASSRITSRDEQYFGPGTRLTVT.